This T cell receptor beta chain was sequenced during a study of shared clonotypes between healthy human individuals (dated by TCRdb to the early 2020s). Context from the whole study: Three men and a couple of women, aged 18 to 49 years, made up the cohort. For each donor, CD4 naive and CD4 memory were each given three plates, CD8 naive was given two plates, and CD8 memory was given one plate. The study deeply sequenced blood TCR repertoires of five healthy adults to estimate repertoire size and the extent of clonotype sharing between individuals. Libraries were prepared and TCR repertoires were sequenced by different laboratories using diverse techniques, in order to increase sequencing depth and limit assay-specific biases. Leukapheresis yielded between about 0.85 and 10 billion PBMCs per donor. The investigation overall reported the following: Only blood was sampled, and tissue TCR repertoires likely differ from those in blood. Because the study included a small number of donors, the genetic and exposure-history diversity represented was limited. Clonotypes shared by all four sorted-subset donors showed higher generation probabilities than non-shared clonotypes. Naive subsets generally had larger estimated clonotype richness than memory subsets. Pairwise subsampling indicated that sequencing depth was expected to affect the degree of clonotype sharing among donors. Incomplete sequencing was indicated by rarefaction of sorted-subset datasets, despite the large sequencing depth. Approximately 5% of naive CD4, 3.5% of naive CD8, about 2.5% of memory CD4, and about 0.4% of memory CD8 clonotypes were shared across several donors.

TCR CDR3 regions were amplified from genomic DNA by multiplex PCR using the deep immunoSEQ assay. Extracted genomic DNA from each cell subset was distributed evenly across all wells of several immunoSEQ 96-well plates, and each plate was treated as a replicate. For sorted subsets, roughly 190 ng of genomic DNA, equivalent to 30,000 or so T cell genomes, went into each replicate PCR. Purified libraries were measured with a Qubit 3.0 fluorometer, size-checked on a Bioanalyzer 2100, and measured again with the KAPA Library Quantification kit. A separate single-read 150-cycle Illumina NextSeq 550 flow cell was used to sequence each immunoSEQ 96-well plate. As for the original processing: Because the immunoSEQ output included only junctional sequences and no quality scores, the filtering could not be the same as the filtering used for full-length reads. To assign V/J genes and CDR3, sequences were annotated against IMGT germline references using PyIR, a Python wrapper for IgBLAST v1.9. Any read was removed if the V/J assignment was weak (E-value above 1e-6), the CDR3 was missing, or the read contained stop codons, out-of-frame junctions, or ambiguous translated residues. V3J clonotypes were defined by identical inferred V gene, J gene, and CDR3 amino acid sequence. Percentage overlap between repertoires was computed as shared unique clonotypes divided by the size of the smaller repertoire. Repertoire richness was assessed with RTK rarefaction, the Chao1 estimator, and Recon v2.1 estimates of unobserved clonotypes. Generation probabilities were computed with OLGA for all TCRbeta clonotypes obtained by the gDNA method from a handful of donors. Drawn from immuneACCESS, this table holds only the in-frame rearrangements with V and J called that TCRdb kept. Clones are partly lost; checked studies trace under half to an unresolved V gene and leave the rest unexplained. V, J and clone size reflect that table, while D and trimming were determined from the DNA. In this sample the table shows over a million clones, approximately 96% of which occur a single time. Roughly 1.2% of the sample belongs to the ten largest clones.

CDR1 and CDR2 are drawn from the germline V gene: SGHTA, FQGNSA. The CDR3 has 14 amino acids, counting the end cysteine and phenylalanine. Left in the record is the CDR3 DNA by itself, 42 bases read in frame from the first base. Trimming removed 1 base from V and 2 bases from J, leaving 9 bases between the germline ends. The donors were healthy, HIV-negative adults who had no recently reported acute infections or vaccinations. Every donor was a Caucasian adult living in Nashville, Tennessee, USA. CD4+ T cells were enriched by magnetic negative selection, after which naive cells were positively selected on CD45RA and the negative fraction was taken as the memory subset. Blood was obtained by leukapheresis, after which PBMCs were separated by Ficoll-Histopaque density gradient centrifugation and cryopreserved in liquid nitrogen vapor phase. Purity and quantity of every magnetically sorted T cell population were checked by analytical flow cytometry. From each sorted fraction, genomic DNA was isolated and quantified by UV absorbance on a Nanodrop 2000c.

Concerning this clone: No cognate antigen has been identified for it. No qualities accompany the bases; no much larger clone lies one base away. Other nucleotide sequences in the sample specify the same CDR3.

The chain is made from TRBV7-2 and TRBJ2-7, with the D gene possibly TRBD1 or TRBD2, each one fitting 5 bases. The sequenced sample was naive CD4+ T cells sorted from blood. Interpreted using the paper, the cell subset or site label stands for: CD45RA+ positively selected. This TCR came from a man aged 30 to 45 in good health. The nucleotide sequence is given as TGTGCCAGCAGCTTAGATGGGGGTCCCTACGAGCAGTACTTC. Its protein product is CASSLDGGPYEQYF.